These T cell receptor beta chains were read from a single sample in a study of cytomegalovirus exposure and HLA in healthy donors. Clones were read by immunoSEQ multiplex PCR, and TCRdb kept only the in-frame ones, dropping some. The data hold around 100,000 clones, with over 65% observed a single time. Sequencing input: PBMCs. The receptors come from a female donor in good health and CMV-seropositive. Each CDR3 is given with its conserved first and last residue. The order of the fields is clone size, V gene, J gene, D gene, CDR3 length, CDR3 protein, CDR3 DNA. A D gene is named only where the DNA matches it firmly. Clone sizes are given selectively: once, few, many, or a class where the clone is expanded.

.,TRBV6-5,TRBJ2-3,.,11,CASKTGDTQYF,TGTGCCAGCAAGACCGGGGATACGCAGTATTTT
.,TRBV2,TRBJ1-2,TRBD1,13,CASSGQGLDGYTF,TGTGCCAGCAGTGGACAGGGCCTCGATGGCTACACCTTC
.,TRBV4-3,TRBJ1-4,TRBD1,14,CASRAQGANEKLFF,TGCGCCAGCCGGGCCCAGGGGGCTAATGAAAAACTGTTTTTT
.,TRBV15,TRBJ2-7,TRBD2,15,CATSRGGGTNYEQYF,TGTGCCACCAGCAGAGGTGGTGGGACTAACTACGAGCAGTACTTC
.,TRBV15,TRBJ1-2,.,13,CATSIGDAYGYTF,TGTGCCACCAGCATCGGGGATGCCTATGGCTACACCTTC
.,TRBV9,TRBJ1-3,.,16,CASSVGTGVKGNTIYF,TGTGCCAGCAGCGTAGGAACGGGGGTAAAGGGAAACACCATATATTTT
.,TRBV19,TRBJ2-3,TRBD1,16,CASSIGTGVGTDTQYF,TGTGCCAGTAGTATAGGGACAGGGGTTGGGACAGATACGCAGTATTTT
few,TRBV11-1,TRBJ2-4,.,18,CASSLARNGMLAKNIQYF,TGTGCCAGCAGCTTAGCGAGGAACGGGATGCTAGCCAAAAACATTCAGTACTTC
.,TRBV23-1,TRBJ2-7,.,16,CASSQVRGLRRPEQYF,TGCGCCAGCAGTCAAGTACGGGGACTTCGGCGGCCCGAGCAGTACTTC
.,TRBV6-5,TRBJ1-2,.,11,CASWLTYGYTF,TGTGCCAGCTGGCTGACATATGGCTACACCTTC
.,TRBV7-3,TRBJ2-5,.,16,CASSLVGQGGRETQYF,TGTGCCAGCAGCTTAGTCGGCCAGGGGGGCCGGGAGACCCAGTACTTC
once,TRBV29-1,TRBJ2-5,TRBD1,13,CSVEEGQGKTQYF,TGCAGCGTTGAAGAGGGACAGGGCAAGACCCAGTACTTC
.,TRBV14,TRBJ2-7,.,12,CASSGQFYEQYF,TGTGCCAGCAGTGGACAGTTCTACGAGCAGTACTTC
.,TRBV5-1,TRBJ1-2,TRBD1,16,CASSKATGAIGYGYTF,TGCGCCAGCAGCAAGGCGACAGGGGCGATTGGCTATGGCTACACCTTC
.,TRBV6-1,TRBJ2-7,TRBD1,14,CASSDWPGGYEQYF,TGTGCCAGCAGTGACTGGCCAGGGGGTTACGAGCAGTACTTC
.,TRBV6-1,TRBJ1-2,.,15,CASSEALGANYGYTF,TGTGCCAGCAGTGAAGCGCTAGGAGCAAACTATGGCTACACCTTC
.,TRBV2,TRBJ2-1,.,15,CATMISGLSLREQFF,TGTGCCACTATGATCTCGGGACTTAGCCTAAGGGAGCAGTTCTTC
.,TRBV13,TRBJ2-5,.,16,CASSLGFGGERETQYF,TGTGCCAGCAGCTTAGGCTTTGGGGGCGAGAGAGAGACCCAGTACTTC
.,TRBV2,TRBJ1-5,TRBD1,15,CASSVGGTGSRPQHF,TGTGCCAGCAGTGTGGGGGGGACAGGGTCTCGGCCCCAGCATTTT
.,TRBV5-8,TRBJ1-5,.,16,CASRPGDRLGNQPQHF,TGTGCCAGCAGGCCGGGAGACCGGCTGGGCAATCAGCCCCAGCATTTT
.,TRBV18,TRBJ2-2,.,14,CASSTGVNTGELFF,TGTGCCAGCTCAACGGGTGTCAACACCGGGGAGCTGTTTTTT
.,TRBV7-2,TRBJ2-1,TRBD2,16,CASSAHRLAGSNEQFF,TGTGCCAGCAGCGCACACCGACTAGCGGGGTCCAATGAGCAGTTCTTC
few,TRBV6-1,TRBJ1-2,.,13,CASSEDWRTLLHF,TGTGCCAGCAGTGAAGACTGGCGGACTTTGCTCCACTTC
.,TRBV2,TRBJ2-2,.,14,CASSEQGKAGELFF,TGTGCCAGCAGTGAACAGGGTAAAGCCGGGGAGCTGTTTTTT
.,TRBV9,TRBJ2-2,.,16,CASSSSGGTLSGELFF,TGTGCCAGCAGCTCCTCAGGAGGGACTCTATCTGGGGAGCTGTTTTTT
.,TRBV5-1,TRBJ1-3,.,15,CASSRGQPSGNTIYF,TGCGCCAGCAGCCGAGGACAGCCCTCTGGAAACACCATATATTTT
.,TRBV4-3,TRBJ2-7,TRBD1,14,CASSQGTGFDEQYF,TGCGCCAGCAGCCAAGGGACAGGGTTTGACGAGCAGTACTTC
.,TRBV11-3,TRBJ2-3,.,13,CASSSGRGDTQYF,TGTGCCAGCAGCTCTGGGCGTGGAGATACGCAGTATTTT
.,TRBV5-1,TRBJ2-7,TRBD2,16,CASSLELGGGNYEQYF,TGCGCCAGCAGCTTGGAGTTGGGCGGGGGAAACTACGAGCAGTACTTC
.,TRBV5-4,TRBJ2-4,TRBD1,14,CASSLGTGRDIQYF,TGTGCCAGCAGCTTGGGGACAGGACGAGACATTCAGTACTTC
once,TRBV4-1,TRBJ2-7,.,15,CASSQDTLAPYEQYF,TGCGCCAGCAGCCAAGATACGCTAGCACCCTACGAGCAGTACTTC
.,TRBV11-2,TRBJ2-3,TRBD2,18,CASSPLTGTSGGGDTQYF,TGTGCCAGCAGCCCTTTGACCGGGACTAGCGGGGGCGGTGATACGCAGTATTTT
.,TRBV19,TRBJ1-2,.,14,CASSIVGAVYGYTF,TGTGCCAGTAGTATAGTAGGGGCAGTCTATGGCTACACCTTC
.,TRBV5-4,TRBJ2-5,TRBD2,13,CASRTSGQETQYF,TGTGCCAGCCGGACTAGCGGACAAGAGACCCAGTACTTC
once,TRBV6-1,TRBJ2-7,TRBD1,14,CASSAGTGNYEQYF,TGTGCCAGCAGTGCCGGGACAGGGAACTACGAGCAGTACTTC
few,TRBV28,TRBJ1-1,TRBD1,15,CASSSGGAGNTEAFF,TGTGCCAGCAGTTCAGGGGGCGCTGGGAACACTGAAGCTTTCTTT
.,TRBV5-8,TRBJ1-2,TRBD1,14,CASSLTRTGRAYTF,TGTGCCAGCAGCTTGACCCGGACAGGGCGGGCCTACACCTTC
.,TRBV12-5,TRBJ1-2,TRBD1,14,CASGLQGAARGYTF,TGTGCTAGTGGTTTACAGGGGGCTGCGAGAGGCTACACCTTC
.,TRBV5-4,TRBJ2-3,.,13,CASSLIGTDTQYF,TGTGCCAGCAGCTTGATCGGCACAGATACGCAGTATTTT
.,TRBV14,TRBJ2-7,.,11,CASSSAYEQYF,TGTGCCAGCAGCTCGGCCTACGAGCAGTACTTC
.,TRBV5-1,TRBJ1-1,.,12,CASKGENTEAFF,TGCGCCAGCAAGGGGGAGAACACTGAAGCTTTCTTT
few,TRBV20-1,TRBJ2-7,.,11,CSASNRDMKYF,TGCAGTGCTAGTAACAGGGACATGAAGTACTTC
.,TRBV18,TRBJ2-7,TRBD2,13,CASSRGGTYEQYF,TGTGCCAGCTCACGGGGAGGGACCTACGAGCAGTACTTC